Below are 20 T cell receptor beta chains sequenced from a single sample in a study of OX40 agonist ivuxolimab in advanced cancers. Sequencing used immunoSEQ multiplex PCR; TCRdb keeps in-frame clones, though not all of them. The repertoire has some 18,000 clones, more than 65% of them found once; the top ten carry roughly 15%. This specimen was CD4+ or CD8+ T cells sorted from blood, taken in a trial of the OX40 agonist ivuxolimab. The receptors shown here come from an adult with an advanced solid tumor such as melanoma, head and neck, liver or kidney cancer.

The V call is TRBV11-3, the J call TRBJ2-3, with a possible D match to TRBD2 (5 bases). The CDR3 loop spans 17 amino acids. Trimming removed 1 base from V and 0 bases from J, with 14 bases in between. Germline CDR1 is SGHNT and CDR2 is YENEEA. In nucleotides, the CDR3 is TGTGCCAGCAGCTTAGGCGCAGGCGGGCCTAGCACAGATACGCAGTATTTT. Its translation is CASSLGAGGPSTDTQYF.

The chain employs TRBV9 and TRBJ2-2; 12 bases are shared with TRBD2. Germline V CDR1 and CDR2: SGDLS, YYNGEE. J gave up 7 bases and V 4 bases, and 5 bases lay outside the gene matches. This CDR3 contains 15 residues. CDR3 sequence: CASSPPGLAGGELFF. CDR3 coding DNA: TGTGCCAGCAGCCCTCCGGGACTAGCGGGCGGGGAGCTGTTTTTT.

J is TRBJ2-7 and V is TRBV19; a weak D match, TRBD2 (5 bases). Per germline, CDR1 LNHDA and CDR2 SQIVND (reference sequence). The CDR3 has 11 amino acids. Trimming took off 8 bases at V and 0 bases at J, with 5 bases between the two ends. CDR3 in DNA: TGTGCCAGTGGGAGCTCCTACGAGCAGTACTTC. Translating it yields CASGSSYEQYF.

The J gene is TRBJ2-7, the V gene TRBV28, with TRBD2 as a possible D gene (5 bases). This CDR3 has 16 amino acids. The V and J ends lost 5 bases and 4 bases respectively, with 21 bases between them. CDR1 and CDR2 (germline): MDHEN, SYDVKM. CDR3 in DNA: TGTGCCAGCAGTCACGGGGTAGTAGGATTGAAGTACGAGCAGTACTTC. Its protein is CASSHGVVGLKYEQYF. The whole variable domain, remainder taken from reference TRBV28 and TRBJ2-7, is DVKVTQSSRYLVKRTGEKVFLECVQDMDHENMFWYRQDPGLGLRLIYFSYDVKMKEKGDIPEGYSVSREKKERFSLILESASTNQTSMYLCASSHGVVGLKYEQYFGPGTRLTVT.

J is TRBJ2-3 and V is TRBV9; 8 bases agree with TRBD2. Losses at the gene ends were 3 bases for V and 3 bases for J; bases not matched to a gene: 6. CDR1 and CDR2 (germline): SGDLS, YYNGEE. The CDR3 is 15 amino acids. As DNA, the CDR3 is TGTGCCAGCAGCGAGGGGGTAGCGGGGACAGATACGCAGTATTTT. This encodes CASSEGVAGTDTQYF.

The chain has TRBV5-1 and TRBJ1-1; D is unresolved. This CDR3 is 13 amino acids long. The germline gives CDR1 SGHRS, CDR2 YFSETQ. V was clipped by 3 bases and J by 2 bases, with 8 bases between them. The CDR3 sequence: CASSSVPNTEAFF. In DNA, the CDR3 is TGCGCCAGCAGCTCAGTTCCTAACACTGAAGCTTTCTTT.

The CDR3 DNA follows: TGTGCCAGCAGTTCAGGCAGCATGCATGAAAAACTGTTTTTT. Amino acids: CASSSGSMHEKLFF. This chain uses TRBV27 with TRBJ1-4; D is uncertain. Trimming removed 4 bases at V and 6 bases at J, with 12 bases between. Germline V gene data show CDR1 as MNHEY and CDR2 as SMNVEV (reference sequence). The CDR3 contains 14 residues. Full variable domain (rest looked up from reference TRBV27 and TRBJ1-4): EAQVTQNPRYLITVTGKKLTVTCSQNMNHEYMSWYRQDPGLGLRQIYYSMNVEVTDKGDVPEGYKVSRKEKRNFPLILESPSPNQTSLYFCASSSGSMHEKLFFGSGTQLSVL.

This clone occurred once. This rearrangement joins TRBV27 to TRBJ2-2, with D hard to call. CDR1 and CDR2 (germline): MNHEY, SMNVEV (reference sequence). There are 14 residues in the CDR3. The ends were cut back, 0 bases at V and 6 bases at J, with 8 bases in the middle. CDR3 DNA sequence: TGTGCCAGCAGTTTATCATCCGGGCCCGGGGAGCTGTTTTTT. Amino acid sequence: CASSLSSGPGELFF.

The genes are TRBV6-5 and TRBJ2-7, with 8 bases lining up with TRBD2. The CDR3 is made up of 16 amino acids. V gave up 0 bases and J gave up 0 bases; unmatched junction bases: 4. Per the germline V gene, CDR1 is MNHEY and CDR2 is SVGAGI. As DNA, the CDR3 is TGTGCCAGCAGTTACTCGGGACTAGGCAGCTCCTACGAGCAGTACTTC. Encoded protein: CASSYSGLGSSYEQYF.

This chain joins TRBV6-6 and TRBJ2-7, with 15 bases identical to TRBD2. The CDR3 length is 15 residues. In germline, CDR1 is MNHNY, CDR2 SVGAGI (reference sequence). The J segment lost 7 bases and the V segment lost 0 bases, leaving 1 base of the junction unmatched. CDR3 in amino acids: CASSYSGLAGGEQYF. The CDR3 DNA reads TGTGCCAGCAGTTACTCGGGACTAGCGGGAGGAGAGCAGTACTTC.

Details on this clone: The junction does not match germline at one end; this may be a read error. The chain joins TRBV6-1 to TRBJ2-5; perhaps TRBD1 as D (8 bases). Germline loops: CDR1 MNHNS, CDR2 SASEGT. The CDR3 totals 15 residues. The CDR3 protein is CAISDASGQGETQYF. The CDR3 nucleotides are TGTGCCATCAGTGATGCTAGCGGACAGGGAGAGACCCAGTACTTC.

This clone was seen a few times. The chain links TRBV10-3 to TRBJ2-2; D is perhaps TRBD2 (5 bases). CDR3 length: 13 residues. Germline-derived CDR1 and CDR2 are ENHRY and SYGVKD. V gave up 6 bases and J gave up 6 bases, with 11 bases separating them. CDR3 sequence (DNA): TGTGCCATCAGACCTAGCCCCTCCGGGGAGCTGTTTTTT. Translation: CAIRPSPSGELFF.

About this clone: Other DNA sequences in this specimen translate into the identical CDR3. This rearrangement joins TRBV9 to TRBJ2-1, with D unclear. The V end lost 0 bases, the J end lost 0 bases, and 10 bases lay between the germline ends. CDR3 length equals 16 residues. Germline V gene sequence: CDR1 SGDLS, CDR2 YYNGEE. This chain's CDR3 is CASSVDPGSSYNEQFF. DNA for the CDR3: TGTGCCAGCAGCGTAGACCCGGGTAGCTCCTACAATGAGCAGTTCTTC.

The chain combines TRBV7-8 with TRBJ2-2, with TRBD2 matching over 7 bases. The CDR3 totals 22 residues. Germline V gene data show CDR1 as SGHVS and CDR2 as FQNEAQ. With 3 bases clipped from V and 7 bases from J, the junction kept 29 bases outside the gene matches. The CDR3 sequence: CASSLGPWGLDFAGVEVGELFF. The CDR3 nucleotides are TGTGCCAGCAGCTTGGGCCCCTGGGGGTTGGATTTTGCGGGAGTGGAAGTCGGGGAGCTGTTTTTT.

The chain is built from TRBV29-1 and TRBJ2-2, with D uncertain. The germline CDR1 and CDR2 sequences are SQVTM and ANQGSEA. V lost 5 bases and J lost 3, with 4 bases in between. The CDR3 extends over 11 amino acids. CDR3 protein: CSVFYTGELFF. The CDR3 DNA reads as TGCAGCGTTTTCTACACCGGGGAGCTGTTTTTT.

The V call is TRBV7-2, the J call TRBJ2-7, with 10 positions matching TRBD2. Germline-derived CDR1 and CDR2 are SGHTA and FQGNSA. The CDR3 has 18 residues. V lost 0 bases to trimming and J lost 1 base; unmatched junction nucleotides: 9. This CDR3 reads CASSLAPLAGVVSYEQYF. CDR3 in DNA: TGTGCCAGCAGCTTAGCCCCCCTAGCGGGAGTAGTTTCCTACGAGCAGTACTTC. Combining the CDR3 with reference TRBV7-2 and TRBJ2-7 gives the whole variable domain GAGVSQSPSNKVTEKGKDVELRCDPISGHTALYWYRQSLGQGLEFLIYFQGNSAPDKSGLPSDRFSAERTGGSVSTLTIQRTQQEDSAVYLCASSLAPLAGVVSYEQYFGPGTRLTVT.

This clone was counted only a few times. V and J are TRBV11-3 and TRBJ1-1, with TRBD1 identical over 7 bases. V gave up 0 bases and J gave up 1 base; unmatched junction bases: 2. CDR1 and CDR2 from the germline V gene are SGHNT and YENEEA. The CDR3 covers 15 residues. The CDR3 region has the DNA TGTGCCAGCAGCTTAGAGGGACAGCCGAACACTGAAGCTTTCTTT. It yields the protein CASSLEGQPNTEAFF.

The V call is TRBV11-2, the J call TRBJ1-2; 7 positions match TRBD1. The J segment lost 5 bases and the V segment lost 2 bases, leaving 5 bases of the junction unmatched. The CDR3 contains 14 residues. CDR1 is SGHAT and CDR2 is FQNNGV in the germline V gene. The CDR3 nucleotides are TGTGCCAGCAGCTTAAGACTGACAGGGTATGGCTACACCTTC. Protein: CASSLRLTGYGYTF.

In nucleotides, the CDR3 is TGTGCCAGCAGTTACGAGGCTACCTACGAGCAGTACTTC. Its translation: CASSYEATYEQYF. This chain links TRBV6-5 with TRBJ2-7, with no clear D. V was trimmed by 2 bases and J by 2 bases, leaving 7 bases between them. Germline V gene data show CDR1 as MNHEY and CDR2 as SVGAGI. This CDR3 has 13 residues.

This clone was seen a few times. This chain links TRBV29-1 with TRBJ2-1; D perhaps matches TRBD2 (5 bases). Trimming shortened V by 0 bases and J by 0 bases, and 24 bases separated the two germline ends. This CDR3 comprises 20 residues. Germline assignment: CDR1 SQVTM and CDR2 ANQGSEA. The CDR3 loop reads CSVEDFVGEEGVGSYNEQFF. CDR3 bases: TGCAGCGTTGAAGACTTCGTTGGTGAAGAGGGTGTCGGCTCCTACAATGAGCAGTTCTTC.